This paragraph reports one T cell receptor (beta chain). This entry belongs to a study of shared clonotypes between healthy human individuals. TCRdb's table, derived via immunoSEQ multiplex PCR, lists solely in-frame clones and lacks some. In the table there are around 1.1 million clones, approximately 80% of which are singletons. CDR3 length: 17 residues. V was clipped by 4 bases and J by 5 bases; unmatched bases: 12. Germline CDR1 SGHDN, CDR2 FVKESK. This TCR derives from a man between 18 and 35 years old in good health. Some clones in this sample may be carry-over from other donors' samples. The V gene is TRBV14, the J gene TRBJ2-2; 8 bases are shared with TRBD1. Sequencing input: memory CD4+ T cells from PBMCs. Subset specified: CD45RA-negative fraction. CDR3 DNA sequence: TGTGCCAGCAGCCTCCTTGCCGGGACAGGAAAGACCGGGGAGCTGTTTTTT. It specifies CASSLLAGTGKTGELFF.